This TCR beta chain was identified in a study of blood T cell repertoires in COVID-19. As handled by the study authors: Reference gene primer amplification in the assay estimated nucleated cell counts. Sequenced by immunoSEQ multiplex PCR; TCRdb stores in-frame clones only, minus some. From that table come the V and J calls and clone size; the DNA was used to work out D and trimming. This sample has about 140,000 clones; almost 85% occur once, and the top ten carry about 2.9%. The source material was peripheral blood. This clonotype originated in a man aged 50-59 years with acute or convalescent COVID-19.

Here the CDR3 reads CASSSGGLGDFYEQYF. In DNA form, the CDR3 reads TGTGCCAGCAGTTCCGGTGGGTTGGGAGACTTCTACGAGCAGTACTTC. The V call is TRBV27, the J call TRBJ2-7; tentative D call: TRBD2 (5 bases). CDR3 length: 16 residues. Germline CDR1 is MNHEY and CDR2 is SMNVEV (reference sequence). V lost 4 bases to trimming and J lost 3 bases, with 19 bases between them.